Listed below are T cell receptor beta chains from one sample, sequenced in a study of T cell repertoires in cytomegalovirus infection. Their recognized antigens are unknown. TCRdb analysed the reads with MiXCR anew, one entry per CDR3 protein. This sample has some 310,000 distinct CDR3 sequences, with more than 20% found just once. The material sequenced was cultured PBMCs, taken from culture after CMV antigen stimulation. All receptors derive from a human donor in good health (CMV status not recorded). Some clones in this sample may be carry-over from other donors' samples. The CDR3 runs from the conserved cysteine through the conserved F or W. Fields, in order: CDR3 length, V gene, J gene, CDR3 protein.

16,TRBV6-1,TRBJ2-1,CASSEVAGDMGNEQFF
11,TRBV7-4,TRBJ2-5,CASRLDRHLDF
12,TRBV12-3/TRBV12-4,TRBJ2-7,CASSFMSYEQYF
20,TRBV7-8,TRBJ2-1,CASSLVRGQGASWAPLLVFF
15,TRBV20-1,TRBJ2-5,CSSWGPGRDQETQYF
13,TRBV6-5,TRBJ2-7,CASSLSPHYEQYF
15,TRBV4-2,TRBJ2-7,CASSQDLGEVYEQYF
17,TRBV7-2,TRBJ1-2,CASSQGPRDGQNYGYTF
15,TRBV28,TRBJ1-2,CASSPEGGRLYGYTF
15,TRBV4-3,TRBJ1-2,CASSQDGGRVYGYTF
12,TRBV7-2,TRBJ1-2,CASSLNRGGYTF
14,TRBV5-4,TRBJ1-1,CASSLASLRTEAFF
17,TRBV7-6,TRBJ2-1,CASSLAGLLEAYNEQFF
15,TRBV7-2,TRBJ2-3,CASSMDSKYADTQYF
15,TRBV6-1,TRBJ2-3,CASTPGDSSTDTQYF
12,TRBV5-1,TRBJ2-1,CASSLRSHEQFF
17,TRBV19,TRBJ2-3,CASSIGGLALRADTQYF
13,TRBV19,TRBJ2-7,CASRNGGTYEQYF
13,TRBV10-3,TRBJ1-6,CAISAGPDSPLHF
19,TRBV7-6,TRBJ2-3,CASTPLLAGRIISTDTQYF
15,TRBV12-3/TRBV12-4,TRBJ1-2,CASSPTGTLQYGYTF
17,TRBV5-5,TRBJ2-5,CASSLGRISLTEETQYF
15,TRBV19,TRBJ1-5,CASSMGGGADQPQHF
15,TRBV7-2,TRBJ1-1,CASSPGQIKGTEAFF
17,TRBV12-3/TRBV12-4,TRBJ2-1,CASSPSSAGDSWNEQFF
14,TRBV7-2,TRBJ2-7,CASSVGTGNYEQYF
14,TRBV6-8,TRBJ2-2,CASPSVTNTGELFF
13,TRBV5-6,TRBJ1-2,CASSFGDLYGYTF
16,TRBV6-5,TRBJ2-3,CASSYSLLAGSDTQYF
13,TRBV12-5,TRBJ2-1,CASGLATYNEQFF
17,TRBV12-3/TRBV12-4,TRBJ2-3,CASSPYDRLVASPTQYF
12,TRBV5-6,TRBJ1-4,CASRRESEKLFF
16,TRBV19,TRBJ1-2,CASSTPPGPGNYGYTF
16,TRBV4-2,TRBJ2-3,CASSQVLAGNTDTQYF
14,TRBV7-2,TRBJ2-5,CASSLGGAWETQYF
14,TRBV6-5,TRBJ1-3,CASSYAIPGNTIYF
13,TRBV6-2/TRBV6-3,TRBJ1-6,CASNGQPYSPLHF
18,TRBV10-3,TRBJ2-7,CAISRGSAGTSGFYEQYF
11,TRBV12-3/TRBV12-4,TRBJ1-1,CASWTNTEAFF